These 28 T cell receptor beta chains originate from one sample sequenced in a study of T cells in tuberculosis. Here immunoSEQ multiplex PCR was the method, and the copy in TCRdb shows in-frame clones only, minus some. Among tens of thousands of clones listed, 95% were seen once. What was sequenced was PBMCs. The receptors here all came from a donor aged 5-35 years with latent tuberculosis or without tuberculosis infection.

This chain uses TRBV6-5 with TRBJ1-5, with 8 positions matching TRBD1. The V segment lost 6 bases and the J segment 0 bases; nucleotides outside the gene matches: 4. There are 15 residues in the CDR3. Germline lookup yields CDR1 MNHEY and CDR2 SVGAGI. DNA for the CDR3: TGTGCCAGCAGCTTGACAGGGGTTAGCAATCAGCCCCAGCATTTT. It is translated as CASSLTGVSNQPQHF.

The rearrangement links TRBV2 to TRBJ1-1; D possibly corresponds to TRBD1 (5 bases). Trimming pared 6 bases from V and 6 bases from J, leaving 17 bases between. Germline loops: CDR1 SNHLY, CDR2 FYNNEI. The CDR3 is made up of 14 amino acids. The CDR3, as DNA: TGTGCCAGCAGGCGGGACTCTTTTCGCCCTGAAGCTTTCTTT. Amino acid sequence: CASRRDSFRPEAFF.

This chain connects TRBV13 to TRBJ1-3; TRBD1 aligns across 11 bases. The CDR3 is made up of 18 amino acids. The V gene end was trimmed by 3 bases and the J gene end by 2 bases; junction bases not matched to a gene: 9. CDR1 and CDR2 from the germline V gene are PRHDT and FYEKMQ (reference sequence). CDR3 nucleotides: TGTGCCAGCAGCTTCCACGGGACAGGGGGATCTACTGGAAACACCATATATTTT. Its protein is CASSFHGTGGSTGNTIYF.

J is TRBJ2-2 and V is TRBV6-5; 7 bases fit TRBD1. Germline CDR1 and CDR2: MNHEY and SVGAGI. With 7 bases clipped from V and 5 bases from J, the junction kept 7 bases outside the gene matches. This CDR3 region has 14 residues. The CDR3 nucleotides read TGTGCCAGCACCCCTAGGGGGCTAACCGGGGAGCTGTTTTTT. Translated: CASTPRGLTGELFF.

The sample holds one count of this clone. V is TRBV7-9 and J is TRBJ2-3, with D maybe TRBD2 (6 bases). In germline, CDR1 is SEHNR, CDR2 FQNEAQ (reference sequence). V lost 5 bases, J lost 2 bases, and 8 bases lay in between. CDR3 length: 13 residues. The CDR3 here is CASSPRDTDTQYF. The CDR3 DNA sequence: TGTGCCAGCAGCCCGCGGGACACAGATACGCAGTATTTT.

V and J are TRBV5-4 and TRBJ2-5, with D unclear. Germline CDR1 is SGHNT and CDR2 is YYREEE (reference sequence). This CDR3 spans 11 amino acids. V was trimmed by 4 bases and J by 2 bases, leaving 3 bases between them. CDR3 in amino acids: CASSRQETQYF. CDR3 bases: TGTGCCAGCAGCCGTCAAGAGACCCAGTACTTC.

This clone was recorded once. V gene TRBV6-1 combines with J gene TRBJ2-7; 8 bases map to TRBD1. The CDR3 totals 21 residues. CDR1 MNHNS and CDR2 SASEGT come from the germline V gene. V was clipped by 1 base and J by 3 bases; unmatched bases: 23. CDR3 in DNA: TGTGCCAGCAGTGAAGATACGGAATCCCCTACCGACAGGGGTTTTATCTACGAGCAGTACTTC. Translated: CASSEDTESPTDRGFIYEQYF.

The chain is built from TRBV28 and TRBJ1-1, with TRBD1 as a possible D gene (5 bases). Germline V CDR1 and CDR2: MDHEN, SYDVKM. V was pared by 2 bases and J by 12 bases, with 16 bases between. This CDR3 spans 13 amino acids. The CDR3 bases are TGTGCCAGCAGTTTAATAGGGGAGGACGATACTTTCTTT. Translating gives CASSLIGEDDTFF.

The chain employs TRBV19 and TRBJ1-5; D is possibly TRBD1 (5 bases). Trimming removed 2 bases at V and 0 bases at J, with 14 bases between. This CDR3 spans 17 amino acids. The V gene's germline CDR1 is LNHDA and CDR2 SQIVND (reference sequence). The CDR3 DNA reads TGTGCCAGTAGTATAAGGGGCTCTGGGTATAGCAATCAGCCCCAGCATTTT. Translated: CASSIRGSGYSNQPQHF.

V gene TRBV28 combines with J gene TRBJ1-2; TRBD1 matches at 9 bases. This CDR3 is 15 amino acids long. With V trimmed by 5 bases and J by 4 bases, 8 bases remained unmatched. Per germline, CDR1 MDHEN and CDR2 SYDVKM. The CDR3 region has the DNA TGTGCCAGCAGTCAGTACAGGGGGCTAGGCTATGGCTACACCTTC. Its protein product is CASSQYRGLGYGYTF.

This chain uses TRBV19 with TRBJ1-1, with 8 positions matching TRBD1. J was trimmed by 3 bases and V by 7 bases; bases with no gene match: 4. The CDR3 has 13 amino acids. Per the germline V gene, CDR1 is LNHDA and CDR2 is SQIVND (reference sequence). In DNA, the CDR3 is TGTGCCAGTAAAGCGGACAGGGACACTGAAGCTTTCTTT. It encodes CASKADRDTEAFF.

The rearrangement joins TRBV27 to TRBJ2-2, with TRBD1 matching 8 bases. The germline gives CDR1 MNHEY, CDR2 SMNVEV (reference sequence). J gave up 2 bases and V 5 bases, and 10 bases lay outside the gene matches. This CDR3 has 17 residues. CDR3 region: CASSPHRQGLNTGELFF. For the CDR3, the DNA is TGTGCCAGCAGTCCCCATCGACAGGGGTTAAACACCGGGGAGCTGTTTTTT.

The chain recombines TRBV9 with TRBJ2-2; TRBD2 is a possible D gene (5 bases). Deletions cut 4 bases from V and 13 bases from J, with 20 bases between. CDR3 length: 14 amino acids. Germline assignment: CDR1 SGDLS and CDR2 YYNGEE. In DNA form, the CDR3 reads TGTGCCAGCAGCCCAACTACAGCATACCGGGGGCTGTTTTTT. Residues: CASSPTTAYRGLFF.

The chain combines TRBV14 with TRBJ2-7, with 7 bases fitting TRBD2. CDR3 length: 14 amino acids. V was pared by 1 base and J by 4 bases, with 4 bases of the junction left unmatched. CDR1 and CDR2 from the germline V gene are SGHDN and FVKESK. The CDR3 DNA sequence: TGTGCCAGCAGCCAAGGAGCGGGATGGTACGAGCAGTACTTC. This gives the protein CASSQGAGWYEQYF.

V gene TRBV30 combines with J gene TRBJ1-6; D is undetermined. This CDR3 region has 13 residues. Per the germline V gene, CDR1 is GTSNPN and CDR2 is SVGIG (reference sequence). Deletions cut 3 bases from V and 8 bases from J, with 11 bases between. CDR3 nucleotides: TGTGCCTGGAGGGACTGGATCCATTCACCCCTCCACTTT. It yields the protein CAWRDWIHSPLHF.

The CDR3 coding sequence is TGTGCCAGCAGCCCGCGGAGGGTTTCATTCGCCGGTTCACCCCTCCACTTT. Its protein is CASSPRRVSFAGSPLHF. The chain recombines TRBV5-6 with TRBJ1-6; no firm D call. Between the trimmed V and J ends, which lost 4 bases and 9 bases, there was a span of 23 bases. The CDR3 runs to 17 residues. From germline, CDR1 is SGHDT and CDR2 YYEEEE.

The chain couples TRBV27 to TRBJ2-1; TRBD2 might be the D (7 bases). The length of the CDR3 is 15 residues. Trimming pared 2 bases from V and 3 bases from J, leaving 11 bases between. Looked up from germline, CDR1 is MNHEY and CDR2 is SMNVEV (reference sequence). The CDR3, as DNA: TGTGCCAGCAGTTTAAGGGGGGGGAACTACAATGAGCAGTTCTTC. This translates into CASSLRGGNYNEQFF.

This chain links TRBV19 with TRBJ2-7; 11 nucleotides align to TRBD1. CDR1 LNHDA and CDR2 SQIVND come from the germline V gene (reference sequence). Trimming cost V 3 bases and J 6 bases; bases outside gene matches: 7. This CDR3 spans 15 amino acids. The CDR3 bases are TGTGCCAGTAGTATTGGGGACAGGGGGTCGTCCGAGCAGTACTTC. This gives the protein CASSIGDRGSSEQYF.

V and J are TRBV2 and TRBJ1-1; maybe TRBD1 (5 bases). The CDR3 length is 12 residues. Germline-derived CDR1 and CDR2 are SNHLY and FYNNEI. V lost 8 bases and J 4 bases, leaving 11 bases between the germline ends. CDR3 region: CASGARSTEAFF. The CDR3 region has the DNA TGTGCCAGCGGGGCCCGGTCCACTGAAGCTTTCTTT.

The V call is TRBV4-3, the J call TRBJ1-6; D is possibly TRBD1 (6 bases). The V and J ends lost 0 bases and 9 bases respectively, with 15 bases between them. CDR3 size: 16 residues. Per germline, CDR1 LGHNA and CDR2 YSLEER. The CDR3 loop reads CASSQDKAGVGSPLHF. The CDR3 DNA reads TGCGCCAGCAGCCAAGATAAGGCAGGGGTCGGTTCACCCCTCCACTTT.

The J gene is TRBJ1-5, the V gene TRBV7-2; 8 bases are shared with TRBD1. Germline V gives CDR1 SGHTA, CDR2 FQGNSA. Trimming removed 4 bases from V and 2 bases from J; junction bases left unmatched: 7. CDR3 length equals 16 residues. CDR3 DNA: TGTGCCAGCAGCTCGCGGACAGGGCTGGGCAATCAGCCCCAGCATTTT. It encodes CASSSRTGLGNQPQHF.

The chain joins TRBV5-4 to TRBJ1-1; a weak D match, TRBD1 (6 bases). The CDR3 is 17 residues long. Germline V CDR1 and CDR2: SGHNT, YYREEE (reference sequence). Trimming took off 0 bases at V and 2 bases at J, with 17 bases between the two ends. CDR3 residues: CASSLAGARGVNTEAFF. For the CDR3, the DNA is TGTGCCAGCAGCTTGGCGGGGGCCCGGGGGGTTAACACTGAAGCTTTCTTT.

The DNA for the CDR3 is TGTGCCAGCGCACTCGGGGAAAAACTGTTTTTT. Translated: CASALGEKLFF. The chain has TRBV6-1 and TRBJ1-4, with no clear D. The V end was cut by 8 bases, the J end by 8 bases, with 9 bases between. The CDR3 consists of 11 residues. The germline V gene encodes CDR1 MNHNS and CDR2 SASEGT.

The rearrangement uses TRBV6-6 and TRBJ2-1; a possible D gene is TRBD2 (6 bases). The CDR3 sequence is 15 residues long. Germline assignment: CDR1 MNHNY and CDR2 SVGAGI (reference sequence). V was cut by 8 bases and J by 6 bases, with 20 bases left in between. As DNA, the CDR3 is TGTGCCAGCCATTTAGGAGGGGCGTTCAGCAATGAGCAGTTCTTC. It specifies CASHLGGAFSNEQFF.

The V and J genes are TRBV7-2 and TRBJ2-4, with 7 bases that match TRBD1. J was trimmed by 1 base and V by 5 bases; bases with no gene match: 8. This CDR3 region has 16 residues. Germline values: CDR1 SGHTA, CDR2 FQGNSA. The CDR3 region has the DNA TGTGCCAGCAGCCCCTGGGACAGTCTGGCCAAAAACATTCAGTACTTC. This encodes CASSPWDSLAKNIQYF.

The chain recombines TRBV7-8 with TRBJ2-7, with a possible D match to TRBD2 (6 bases). Trimming took off 5 bases at V and 3 bases at J, with 23 bases between the two ends. This CDR3 has 17 amino acids. Per germline, CDR1 SGHVS and CDR2 FQNEAQ. This CDR3 is CASSPDRHNEDYYEQYF. In DNA, the CDR3 is TGTGCCAGCAGCCCTGATCGCCACAACGAGGACTACTACGAGCAGTACTTC.

The chain recombines TRBV28 with TRBJ2-2, with 7 nucleotides matching TRBD1. This CDR3 is 13 amino acids long. The germline V gene has CDR1 MDHEN and CDR2 SYDVKM. V lost 9 bases to trimming and J lost 4 bases; unmatched junction nucleotides: 5. CDR3 DNA: TGTGCCAGTAGACAGGGTCGCACCGGGGAGCTGTTTTTT. Translating it yields CASRQGRTGELFF.

This clone was recorded once. The V gene is TRBV11-2, the J gene TRBJ2-1, with TRBD2 matching 8 bases. This CDR3 region has 16 residues. The ends lost 5 bases at V and 6 bases at J; junction bases unmatched: 12. CDR1 and CDR2 (germline): SGHAT, FQNNGV. The CDR3 is CASSPIAGRSGNEQFF. The CDR3 nucleotides are TGTGCCAGCAGCCCGATAGCGGGGCGGTCCGGCAATGAGCAGTTCTTC.